The 23 T cell receptor beta chains below were found in one sample sequenced in a study of cytomegalovirus exposure and HLA in healthy donors. 60 Vbeta and 13 Jbeta primers were used in PCR. Measured with immunoSEQ multiplex PCR; TCRdb has only the in-frame clones, and not every one. The sample has around 36,000 clones, approximately 80% seen once. Sequencing used PBMCs. Receptors were obtained from a woman between 40 and 55 years old in good health and CMV-seronegative.

The V gene is TRBV6-1, the J gene TRBJ1-5; maybe TRBD1 (6 bases). CDR3 size: 13 residues. Deletions cut 8 bases from V and 3 bases from J, with 11 bases between. Germline V gives CDR1 MNHNS, CDR2 SASEGT. In nucleotides, the CDR3 is TGTGCCAGCGCGGACAGTCCCAATCAGCCCCAGCATTTT. Translation: CASADSPNQPQHF.

The rearrangement uses TRBV28 and TRBJ1-1; D gene ambiguous. CDR1 and CDR2 from the germline V gene are MDHEN and SYDVKM. Trimming took 5 bases from V and 2 from J, leaving 9 bases between them. The CDR3 is 13 residues long. CDR3 sequence reads: CASSRHLNTEAFF. The CDR3 nucleotides read TGTGCCAGCAGTCGACACCTAAACACTGAAGCTTTCTTT.

The gene calls are TRBV19 and TRBJ1-2, with TRBD1 matching 9 bases. The CDR3 is made up of 13 amino acids. Germline values: CDR1 LNHDA, CDR2 SQIVND (reference sequence). The J segment lost 6 bases and the V segment lost 5 bases, leaving 4 bases of the junction unmatched. In DNA, the CDR3 is TGTGCCAGTAGTCTCAGGACAGGGGATGGCTACACCTTC. It specifies CASSLRTGDGYTF. Complete variable domain (other parts from reference TRBV19 and TRBJ1-2): DGGITQSPKYLFRKEGQNVTLSCEQNLNHDAMYWYRQDPGQGLRLIYYSQIVNDFQKGDIAEGYSVSREKKESFPLTVTSAQKNPTAFYLCASSLRTGDGYTFGSGTRLTVV.

A few counts support this clone. The CDR3 loop reads CASSAAGTGKEKLFF. For the CDR3, the DNA is TGTGCCAGCAGTGCAGCCGGGACAGGGAAGGAAAAACTGTTTTTT. The chain is built from TRBV6-1 and TRBJ1-4, with 9 bases matching TRBD1. Per the germline V gene, CDR1 is MNHNS and CDR2 is SASEGT. V lost 4 bases, J lost 8 bases, and 8 bases stayed unmatched. CDR3 size: 15 residues.

The chain uses TRBV19 and TRBJ2-7, with a weak D call TRBD1 (6 bases). CDR1 LNHDA and CDR2 SQIVND come from the germline V gene (reference sequence). The V end lost 2 bases, the J end lost 3 bases, and 8 bases lay between the germline ends. The CDR3 length is 13 residues. For the CDR3, the DNA is TGTGCCAGTAGTATATCGGACAGCTACGAGCAGTACTTC. This translates into CASSISDSYEQYF.

The chain combines TRBV7-8 with TRBJ1-5, with unresolved D. The CDR3 consists of 15 residues. Germline CDR1 SGHVS, CDR2 FQNEAQ. With 1 base removed from V and 1 base from J, the gap between germline ends came to 8 bases. The CDR3 sequence: CASSLGRLSNQPQHF. DNA for the CDR3: TGTGCCAGCAGCTTAGGGCGGCTGAGCAATCAGCCCCAGCATTTT.

J is TRBJ2-1 and V is TRBV28, with 7 bases aligning to TRBD2. Germline V CDR1 and CDR2: MDHEN, SYDVKM. This CDR3 spans 12 amino acids. Trimming removed 0 bases from V and 10 bases from J; junction bases left unmatched: 0. This CDR3 is CASSLWGLEQFF. As DNA, the CDR3 is TGTGCCAGCAGTTTATGGGGACTAGAGCAGTTCTTC.

V is TRBV28 and J is TRBJ2-7; TRBD1 agrees at 7 bases. Germline trimming cut 10 bases from V and 0 bases from J; bases unmatched to any gene: 6. The CDR3 sequence is 13 residues long. CDR1 is MDHEN and CDR2 is SYDVKM in the germline V gene. CDR3 region: CATTGQPSYEQYV. Here the CDR3 DNA reads TGTGCCACCACGGGACAGCCCTCCTACGAGCAGTACGTC.

The V call is TRBV9, the J call TRBJ1-4; D is perhaps TRBD1 (6 bases). This CDR3 is 16 amino acids long. V was cut by 3 bases and J by 8 bases, with 20 bases left in between. The germline V gene has CDR1 SGDLS and CDR2 YYNGEE. The CDR3 DNA sequence: TGTGCCAGCAGCGGCGACCTACAGGGTTTCGGCGAAAAACTGTTTTTT. It yields the protein CASSGDLQGFGEKLFF.

The chain joins TRBV6-6 to TRBJ1-3; D ambiguous. V was cut by 6 bases and J by 1 base, with 4 bases left in between. The germline V gene encodes CDR1 MNHNY and CDR2 SVGAGI (reference sequence). The CDR3 is 12 residues long. The CDR3 DNA follows: TGTGCCAGCAGCCCATCTGGAAACACCATATATTTT. It codes for CASSPSGNTIYF.

The V call is TRBV27, the J call TRBJ1-4; 7 bases line up with TRBD1. The CDR3 spans 15 residues. The germline CDR1 and CDR2 sequences are MNHEY and SMNVEV (reference sequence). Trimming removed 4 bases from V and 3 bases from J; junction bases left unmatched: 5. The CDR3 protein is CASSSLTGANEKLFF. The CDR3 coding sequence is TGTGCCAGCAGTTCCCTAACAGGGGCTAATGAAAAACTGTTTTTT.

The chain has TRBV27 and TRBJ1-1; 8 nucleotides agree with TRBD1. Trimming cost V 3 bases and J 1 base; bases outside gene matches: 4. Germline V lookup: CDR1 MNHEY, CDR2 SMNVEV (reference sequence). This CDR3 has 15 amino acids. In DNA, the CDR3 is TGTGCCAGCAGTTTGGACAGGGAGGCGAACACTGAAGCTTTCTTT. Its protein is CASSLDREANTEAFF.

The CDR3 loop is CASSVAGTYGYTF. The CDR3 DNA follows: TGTGCCAGCAGCGTAGCCGGTACCTATGGCTACACCTTC. J is TRBJ1-2 and V is TRBV9; D unclear. V lost 0 bases, J lost 4 bases, and 7 bases lay in between. Germline lookup yields CDR1 SGDLS and CDR2 YYNGEE. CDR3 length: 13 residues.

The genes are TRBV19 and TRBJ1-1; 7 bases align to TRBD1. There are 16 residues in the CDR3. CDR1 is LNHDA, CDR2 SQIVND, per germline (reference sequence). Losses at the gene ends were 4 bases for V and 0 bases for J; bases not matched to a gene: 8. As DNA, the CDR3 is TGTGCCAGTAGTAGGGAGACAGGGACGATGAACACTGAAGCTTTCTTT. This translates into CASSRETGTMNTEAFF.

The chain is built from TRBV5-5 and TRBJ1-4; D possibly corresponds to TRBD1 (6 bases). Germline V gives CDR1 SGHKS, CDR2 YYEKEE (reference sequence). With 4 bases removed from V and 7 bases from J, the gap between germline ends came to 14 bases. This CDR3 is built from 14 residues. The CDR3 loop reads CASSTDSWGEKLFF. CDR3 sequence (DNA): TGTGCCAGCAGCACGGACAGCTGGGGTGAAAAACTGTTTTTT.

The chain is built from TRBV6-6 and TRBJ1-1; perhaps TRBD1 as D (5 bases). V lost 2 bases and J 3 bases, leaving 10 bases between the germline ends. CDR3 length: 14 amino acids. Germline assignment: CDR1 MNHNY and CDR2 SVGAGI (reference sequence). In DNA form, the CDR3 reads TGTGCCAGCAGTTACCTGGGGGGATACACTGAAGCTTTCTTT. Translated, it gives CASSYLGGYTEAFF.

The chain recombines TRBV4-3 with TRBJ1-2; D is unclear. V lost 2 bases and J lost 4, with 5 bases in between. The CDR3 spans 12 residues. Per germline, CDR1 LGHNA and CDR2 YSLEER. CDR3 in amino acids: CASSQRGYGYTF. DNA of the CDR3: TGCGCCAGCAGCCAAAGAGGCTATGGCTACACCTTC.

The rearrangement uses TRBV15 and TRBJ2-5, with a weak D call TRBD2 (6 bases). The CDR3 covers 16 residues. The V gene lost 3 bases and the J gene lost 1 base, with 15 bases spanning the gap. Germline V gene sequence: CDR1 LNHNV, CDR2 YYDKDF (reference sequence). CDR3 in DNA: TGTGCCACCAGCAGGACGGGGGTCGGCGTCCAAGAGACCCAGTACTTC. It codes for CATSRTGVGVQETQYF. The full variable domain, in which reference TRBV15 and TRBJ2-5 provide the parts outside the CDR3, is DAMVIQNPRYQVTQFGKPVTLSCSQTLNHNVMYWYQQKSSQAPKLLFHYYDKDFNNEADTPDNFQSRRPNTSFCFLDIRSPGLGDTAMYLCATSRTGVGVQETQYFGPGTRLLVL.

This clone was observed a few times. The V and J genes are TRBV27 and TRBJ2-3, with 7 bases identical to TRBD1. V shed 5 bases, J shed 10 bases, and the junction held 15 bases outside the gene matches. The length of the CDR3 is 15 residues. Looked up from germline, CDR1 is MNHEY and CDR2 is SMNVEV (reference sequence). In DNA, the CDR3 is TGTGCCAGCAGTCCCCAGGGGGAGACGGGTTTCGCGCAGTATTTT. It yields the protein CASSPQGETGFAQYF.

The CDR3, as DNA: TGTGCCAGCAGCCCACTAGCGGGGGGCCTCTACGAGCAGTACGTC. Translating it yields CASSPLAGGLYEQYV. The genes are TRBV6-5 and TRBJ2-7, with TRBD2 identical over 12 bases. The V gene end was trimmed by 6 bases and the J gene end by 3 bases; junction bases not matched to a gene: 6. Germline-derived CDR1 and CDR2 are MNHEY and SVGAGI. The CDR3 has 15 amino acids.

CDR3 sequence (DNA): TGTGCCAGCAGTGGGACAGGGGGCCCTAGCTCCTACAATGAGCAGTTCTTC. Its translation: CASSGTGGPSSYNEQFF. The chain is built from TRBV2 and TRBJ2-1; 11 bases align to TRBD1. The CDR3 length is 17 residues. The J segment lost 0 bases and the V segment lost 4 bases, leaving 5 bases of the junction unmatched. Germline CDR1 and CDR2: SNHLY and FYNNEI. Full variable domain (rest looked up from reference TRBV2 and TRBJ2-1): EPEVTQTPSHQVTQMGQEVILRCVPISNHLYFYWYRQILGQKVEFLVSFYNNEISEKSEIFDDQFSVERPDGSNFTLKIRSTKLEDSAMYFCASSGTGGPSSYNEQFFGPGTRLTVL.

There are a few counts of this clone. This chain connects TRBV20-1 to TRBJ1-1; weak D call: TRBD1 (5 bases). Germline CDR1 is DFQATT and CDR2 is SNEGSKA (reference sequence). V lost 7 bases and J 4 bases, leaving 10 bases between the germline ends. The CDR3 extends over 11 amino acids. Written as DNA, the CDR3 is TGCAGTGGGGGGGTAATCACTGAAGCTTTCTTT. It yields the protein CSGGVITEAFF.

This chain joins TRBV4-2 and TRBJ1-4; possible D gene TRBD1, 6 bases. This CDR3 is 16 amino acids long. CDR1 LGHNA and CDR2 YNFKEQ come from the germline V gene. With 1 base removed from V and 12 bases from J, the gap between germline ends came to 21 bases. The CDR3 sequence: CASSQVKGSGGHELFF. CDR3 bases: TGTGCCAGCAGCCAAGTTAAGGGTAGTGGGGGACATGAACTGTTTTTT.